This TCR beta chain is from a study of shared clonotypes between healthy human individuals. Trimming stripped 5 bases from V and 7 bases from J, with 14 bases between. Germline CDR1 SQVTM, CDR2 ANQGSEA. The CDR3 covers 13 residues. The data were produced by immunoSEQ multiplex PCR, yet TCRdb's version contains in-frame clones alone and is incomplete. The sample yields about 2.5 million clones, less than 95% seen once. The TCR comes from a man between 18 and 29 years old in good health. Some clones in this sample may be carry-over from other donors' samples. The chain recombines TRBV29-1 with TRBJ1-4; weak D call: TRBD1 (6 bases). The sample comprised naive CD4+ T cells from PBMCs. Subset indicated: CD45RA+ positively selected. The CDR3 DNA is TGCAGCGTTCATCAACAGGGAAGTGAAAAACTGTTTTTT. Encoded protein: CSVHQQGSEKLFF.